Below are 2 T cell receptor beta chains sequenced from a single sample in a study of graft-versus-host responses after intestinal transplantation. The table came from immunoSEQ multiplex PCR; TCRdb's copy has only in-frame clones and leaves some out. This table has 20,000 to 25,000 clones, around 92% appearing once. Sequencing used PBMCs, obtained roughly 260 days after intestinal transplant. The receptor source for this set is a human patient who received an intestinal transplant, so some T cells may come from the graft donor.

This chain uses TRBV19 with TRBJ1-3, with D possibly matching TRBD1 (6 bases). This CDR3 has 16 residues. Looked up from germline, CDR1 is LNHDA and CDR2 is SQIVND (reference sequence). The ends were cut back, 6 bases at V and 0 bases at J, with 15 bases in the middle. DNA of the CDR3: TGTGCCAGTAGCCCCGAGGGGGGTTTCTCTGGAAACACCATATATTTT. Translating gives CASSPEGGFSGNTIYF. The full variable domain, rest sourced from reference TRBV19 and TRBJ1-3, is DGGITQSPKYLFRKEGQNVTLSCEQNLNHDAMYWYRQDPGQGLRLIYYSQIVNDFQKGDIAEGYSVSREKKESFPLTVTSAQKNPTAFYLCASSPEGGFSGNTIYFGEGSWLTVV.

The chain uses TRBV21-1 and TRBJ2-5. TRBV21-1 is a pseudogene locus. This CDR3 contains 12 residues. The CDR3 sequence: CASSKAQETQYF. CDR3 DNA: TGTGCCAGCAGCAAAGCACAAGAGACCCAGTACTTC.